The 28 T cell receptor beta chains below all came from one sample that was sequenced in a study of blood T cell repertoires in COVID-19. The protocol was immunoSEQ multiplex PCR, while the TCRdb copy is restricted to in-frame clones and leaves out a portion. The data contain 300,000 to 350,000 clones, 75% to 90% of them seen just once; the ten biggest clones take up around 6%. Sequenced material: peripheral blood. Receptors were obtained from a woman aged 45-60 years with COVID-19, enrolled during active disease.

The chain is built from TRBV5-8 and TRBJ1-5; 9 bases agree with TRBD1. The CDR3 is 15 amino acids. Trimming took 5 bases from V and 4 from J; bases not matched to a gene: 7. Germline CDR1 and CDR2: SGHTS and YDEGEE. CDR3 in amino acids: CASRYGTGNNQPQHF. CDR3 sequence (DNA): TGTGCCAGCAGATATGGGACAGGGAATAATCAGCCCCAGCATTTT.

The gene calls are TRBV9 and TRBJ2-3; the D gene is possibly TRBD2 (7 bases). The germline gives CDR1 SGDLS, CDR2 YYNGEE. V dropped 6 bases and J dropped 0 bases, with 17 bases sitting between them. This CDR3 has 16 amino acids. In nucleotides, the CDR3 is TGTGCCAGCACCAAAGGGGGGGCAGGGAGCACAGATACGCAGTATTTT. Its translation: CASTKGGAGSTDTQYF.

The chain recombines TRBV3-1 (or the pseudogene TRBV3-2) with TRBJ1-2; unclear D gene. V dropped 1 base and J dropped 4 bases, with 13 bases sitting between them. The V gene's germline CDR1 is LGHDT and CDR2 YNNKEL (reference sequence). The CDR3 length is 15 residues. CDR3 DNA sequence: TGTGCCAGCAGCCAAGGGCCGACTGGACTCTATGGCTACACCTTC. Its protein is CASSQGPTGLYGYTF.

This clone has just a few counts. The V gene is TRBV4-1, the J gene TRBJ1-2; maybe TRBD1 (6 bases). Germline loops: CDR1 MGHRA, CDR2 YSYEKL. CDR3 size: 18 residues. V shed 4 bases and J shed 4 bases, with 25 bases lying between them. The CDR3, as DNA: TGCGCCAGCAGCCGGATACTTCCCAGGGACACACTAAGCTATGGCTACACCTTC. The encoded protein is CASSRILPRDTLSYGYTF.

The chain links TRBV28 to TRBJ1-1; D unclear. The CDR3 spans 11 residues. CDR1 is MDHEN, CDR2 SYDVKM, per germline. Trimming shortened V by 5 bases and J by 11 bases, and 12 bases separated the two germline ends. CDR3 in amino acids: CASSLQYAAFF. Written as DNA, the CDR3 is TGTGCCAGCAGTCTACAGTATGCGGCTTTCTTT.

The chain combines TRBV10-3 with TRBJ2-1; D perhaps matches TRBD2 (5 bases). Germline CDR1 ENHRY, CDR2 SYGVKD. V lost 3 bases and J lost 2, with 14 bases in between. This CDR3 is 16 amino acids long. The CDR3: CAISEGSSGPYNEQFF. In DNA, the CDR3 is TGTGCCATCAGTGAAGGGTCCAGCGGTCCCTACAATGAGCAGTTCTTC.

This rearrangement joins TRBV6-5 to TRBJ2-5, with 10 bases identical to TRBD1. CDR1 MNHEY and CDR2 SVGAGI come from the germline V gene. Unmatched junction bases numbered 8, after V lost 6 bases and J lost 7 bases. CDR3 length equals 14 residues. The CDR3 is CASRGTGEGRTQYF. DNA for the CDR3: TGTGCCAGCAGAGGGACAGGGGAAGGGAGGACCCAGTACTTC.

V gene TRBV18 combines with J gene TRBJ2-3; tentative D call: TRBD1 (6 bases). CDR1 KGHSH and CDR2 LQKENI come from the germline V gene. This CDR3 is built from 16 residues. V gave up 4 bases and J gave up 0 bases, with 14 bases separating them. CDR3 amino acids: CASSLLDSSSTDTQYF. CDR3 nucleotides: TGTGCCAGCTCACTACTGGACAGTTCGAGCACAGATACGCAGTATTTT.

This clone came up once. This chain connects TRBV7-9 to TRBJ2-7; D is possibly TRBD1 (6 bases). Germline loops: CDR1 SEHNR, CDR2 FQNEAQ (reference sequence). Between the trimmed V and J ends, which lost 1 base and 4 bases, there was a span of 14 bases. The CDR3 extends over 15 amino acids. The CDR3 is CASSLEGESPYEQYF. The CDR3 nucleotides read TGTGCCAGCAGCTTAGAGGGGGAGTCCCCATACGAGCAGTACTTC.

This clone was seen a few times. CDR3 region: CASIGSGSSYNEQFF. The CDR3 nucleotides read TGTGCCAGCATCGGTAGCGGGAGCTCCTACAATGAGCAGTTCTTC. This rearrangement joins TRBV7-9 to TRBJ2-1; 9 bases fit TRBD2. The CDR3 consists of 15 residues. The junction had 4 bases not matched to a gene; V was cut back by 7 bases and J by 0 bases. Germline assignment: CDR1 SEHNR and CDR2 FQNEAQ (reference sequence).

The chain couples TRBV7-9 to TRBJ1-5; maybe TRBD1 (5 bases). Germline CDR1 reads SEHNR; CDR2 reads FQNEAQ (reference sequence). V was trimmed by 10 bases and J by 2 bases, leaving 15 bases between them. There are 14 residues in the CDR3. CDR3 amino acids: CATAGKGGNQPQHF. The CDR3 bases are TGTGCCACCGCCGGAAAAGGGGGCAATCAGCCCCAGCATTTT.

This sequence joins TRBV30 and TRBJ2-3, with 7 bases aligning to TRBD2. The germline gives CDR1 GTSNPN, CDR2 SVGIG (reference sequence). Trimming removed 7 bases from V and 1 base from J; junction bases left unmatched: 8. The CDR3 covers 14 residues. The CDR3 DNA reads TGTGCCTTGAGAAGTGCGGGAGGCACAGATACGCAGTATTTT. Translating gives CALRSAGGTDTQYF.

This sequence joins TRBV3-1 (or the pseudogene TRBV3-2) and TRBJ1-1; 8 nucleotides line up with TRBD1. The CDR3 loop spans 16 amino acids. Germline values: CDR1 LGHDT, CDR2 YNNKEL (reference sequence). The trim removed 4 bases at V and 6 bases at J, leaving 13 bases unmatched. The CDR3 sequence: CASSPAEQGVKAEAFF. CDR3 coding DNA: TGTGCCAGCAGCCCGGCGGAACAGGGGGTTAAGGCTGAAGCTTTCTTT.

CDR3 sequence (DNA): TGTGCCAGCTCCTCCCAGGGCCAGGTCAATCAGCCCCAGCATTTT. Translation gives CASSSQGQVNQPQHF. The chain uses TRBV18 and TRBJ1-5; D perhaps matches TRBD1 (5 bases). The CDR3 consists of 15 residues. CDR1 is KGHSH and CDR2 is LQKENI in the germline V gene. Trimming shortened V by 6 bases and J by 3 bases, and 15 bases separated the two germline ends.

The CDR3, as DNA: TGTGCCAGCAGCGTCGGACAGGCCTACTCCCGAACTAACTATGGCTACACCTTC. It is translated as CASSVGQAYSRTNYGYTF. The chain uses TRBV9 and TRBJ1-2, with 7 nucleotides matching TRBD1. V dropped 2 bases and J dropped 0; count of bases not matched to a gene: 13. CDR1 SGDLS and CDR2 YYNGEE come from the germline V gene. The CDR3 loop spans 18 amino acids.

The chain uses TRBV7-9 and TRBJ2-7; D is possibly TRBD1 (6 bases). V was shortened by 1 base and J by 7 bases, with 23 bases between the two germline ends. Per the germline V gene, CDR1 is SEHNR and CDR2 is FQNEAQ (reference sequence). The CDR3 extends over 17 amino acids. CDR3 region: CASSLGWSGTQGQEQYF. In DNA, the CDR3 is TGTGCCAGCAGCTTAGGCTGGTCCGGGACGCAGGGACAAGAGCAGTACTTC. Full variable domain (outside the CDR3, taken from reference TRBV7-9 and TRBJ2-7): DTGVSQNPRHKITKRGQNVTFRCDPISEHNRLYWYRQTLGQGPEFLTYFQNEAQLEKSRLLSDRFSAERPKGSFSTLEIQRTEQGDSAMYLCASSLGWSGTQGQEQYFGPGTRLTVT.

The V call is TRBV7-9, the J call TRBJ1-1, with a tentative D call TRBD1 (6 bases). This CDR3 spans 14 amino acids. The ends were cut back, 0 bases at V and 4 bases at J, with 9 bases in the middle. CDR1 is SEHNR, CDR2 FQNEAQ, per germline (reference sequence). CDR3 sequence reads: CASSLAPGATEAFF. The CDR3 DNA reads TGTGCCAGCAGCTTAGCGCCAGGGGCCACTGAAGCTTTCTTT.

The V and J genes are TRBV6-2 or TRBV6-3 and TRBJ1-2; the match to TRBD1 covers 12 bases. The CDR3 runs 17 residues. V was clipped by 2 bases and J by 0 bases; unmatched bases: 4. CDR1 MNHEY and CDR2 SVGEGT come from the germline V gene. The CDR3 loop reads CASSYPRDRGPNYGYTF. The DNA for the CDR3 is TGTGCCAGCAGTTACCCGCGGGACAGGGGGCCTAACTATGGCTACACCTTC.

The chain is built from TRBV7-3 and TRBJ1-1; a weak D match, TRBD1 (6 bases). Germline values: CDR1 SGHTA, CDR2 FQGTGA. The CDR3 is made up of 15 amino acids. Between the trimmed V and J ends, which lost 5 bases and 9 bases, there was a span of 22 bases. The CDR3 region has the DNA TGTGCCAGCAGCCCACGCCGGGGACAAGCGGAAAAAGCTTTCTTT. Translation: CASSPRRGQAEKAFF.

The V call is TRBV18, the J call TRBJ1-4; 8 bases line up with TRBD1. V was clipped by 1 base and J by 8 bases; unmatched bases: 6. In germline, CDR1 is KGHSH, CDR2 LQKENI. The CDR3 loop spans 15 amino acids. The CDR3 loop reads CASSPLQGAGEKLFF. Here the CDR3 DNA reads TGTGCCAGCTCACCACTCCAGGGGGCTGGGGAAAAACTGTTTTTT.

V gene TRBV11-2 combines with J gene TRBJ1-5, with a weak D call TRBD1 (6 bases). V was trimmed by 2 bases and J by 1 base, leaving 9 bases between them. The CDR3 spans 15 residues. CDR1 and CDR2 from the germline V gene are SGHAT and FQNNGV. The CDR3: CASSLSGESNQPQHF. The CDR3 nucleotides are TGTGCCAGCAGCTTATCAGGGGAAAGCAATCAGCCCCAGCATTTT.

The rearrangement uses TRBV19 and TRBJ2-5; TRBD2 matches 8 bases. The CDR3 covers 23 residues. The V gene end was trimmed by 5 bases and the J gene end by 5 bases; junction bases not matched to a gene: 34. Per germline, CDR1 LNHDA and CDR2 SQIVND (reference sequence). The CDR3 loop is CASSPRGGGVAGTQSASRETQYF. CDR3 nucleotide sequence: TGTGCCAGTAGTCCGAGGGGCGGAGGGGTAGCGGGAACCCAGTCCGCCTCCCGGGAGACCCAGTACTTC.

This rearrangement joins TRBV9 to TRBJ2-1, with a possible D match to TRBD2 (5 bases). The CDR3 consists of 14 residues. V was trimmed by 0 bases and J by 6 bases, leaving 10 bases between them. CDR1 SGDLS and CDR2 YYNGEE come from the germline V gene. This CDR3 reads CASSVDKRSNEQFF. CDR3 nucleotides: TGTGCCAGCAGCGTAGATAAGCGGTCCAATGAGCAGTTCTTC.

Concerning this clone itself: Other nucleotide sequences from this sample produce the same CDR3. The rearrangement links TRBV6-5 to TRBJ1-1; 7 nucleotides agree with TRBD1. The V and J ends lost 2 bases and 4 bases, in that order; junction bases with no gene match: 4. This CDR3 spans 14 amino acids. CDR1 is MNHEY and CDR2 is SVGAGI in the germline V gene. The CDR3 DNA is TGTGCCAGCAGTTACGTCCCAGGGGGCACTGAAGCTTTCTTT. It specifies CASSYVPGGTEAFF.

This chain connects TRBV5-1 to TRBJ2-1; D is possibly TRBD2 (6 bases). V dropped 0 bases and J dropped 8 bases, with 18 bases sitting between them. The CDR3 length is 16 residues. CDR1 is SGHRS, CDR2 YFSETQ, per germline. CDR3 sequence (DNA): TGCGCCAGCAGCTTGGGGTCAGGCGGGGCCGGGGATGAGCAGTTCTTC. Translation gives CASSLGSGGAGDEQFF. Filled out from reference TRBV5-1 and TRBJ2-1, the complete variable domain reads KAGVTQTPRYLIKTRGQQVTLSCSPISGHRSVSWYQQTPGQGLQFLFEYFSETQRNKGNFPGRFSGRQFSNSRSEMNVSTLELGDSALYLCASSLGSGGAGDEQFFGPGTRLTVL.

The V and J genes are TRBV13 and TRBJ2-4; maybe TRBD2 (6 bases). This CDR3 spans 13 amino acids. V was cut by 6 bases and J by 4 bases, with 10 bases left in between. Germline V gene lookup returns CDR1 PRHDT and CDR2 FYEKMQ (reference sequence). The CDR3 loop is CASSPGGKNIQYF. CDR3 in DNA: TGTGCCAGCAGTCCCGGGGGTAAAAACATTCAGTACTTC.

The rearrangement joins TRBV6-2 or TRBV6-3 to TRBJ2-7, with 8 bases lining up with TRBD2. Germline-derived CDR1 and CDR2 are MNHEY and SVGEGT. This CDR3 spans 15 amino acids. V was pared by 4 bases and J by 0 bases, with 5 bases of the junction left unmatched. The CDR3 here is CASSLRRGDSYEQYF. DNA of the CDR3: TGTGCCAGCAGTTTACGGCGGGGGGACTCCTACGAGCAGTACTTC.

The chain joins TRBV19 to TRBJ1-1, with D uncertain. Trimming removed 0 bases from V and 1 base from J, with 6 bases in between. The CDR3 loop spans 14 amino acids. Germline-derived CDR1 and CDR2 are LNHDA and SQIVND (reference sequence). CDR3 amino acids: CASSIDVRNTEAFF. The DNA of the CDR3 is TGTGCCAGTAGTATAGATGTCAGGAACACTGAAGCTTTCTTT.